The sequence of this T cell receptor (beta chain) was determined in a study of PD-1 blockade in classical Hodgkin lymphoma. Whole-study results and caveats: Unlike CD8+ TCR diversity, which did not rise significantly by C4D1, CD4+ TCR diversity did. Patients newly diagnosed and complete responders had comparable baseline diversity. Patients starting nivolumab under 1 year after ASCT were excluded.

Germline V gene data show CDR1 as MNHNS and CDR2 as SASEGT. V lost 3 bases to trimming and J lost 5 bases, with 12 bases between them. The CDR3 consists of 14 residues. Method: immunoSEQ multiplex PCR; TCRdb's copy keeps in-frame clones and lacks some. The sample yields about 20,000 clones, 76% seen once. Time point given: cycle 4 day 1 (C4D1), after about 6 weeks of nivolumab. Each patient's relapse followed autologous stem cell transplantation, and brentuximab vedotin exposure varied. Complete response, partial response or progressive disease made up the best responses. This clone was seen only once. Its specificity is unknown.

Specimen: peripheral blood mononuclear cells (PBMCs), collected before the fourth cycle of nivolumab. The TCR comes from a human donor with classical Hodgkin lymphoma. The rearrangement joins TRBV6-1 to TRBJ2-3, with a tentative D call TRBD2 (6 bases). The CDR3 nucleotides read TGTGCCAGCAGTGACGCTAAGGAGGGAGATACGCAGTATTTT. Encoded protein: CASSDAKEGDTQYF.